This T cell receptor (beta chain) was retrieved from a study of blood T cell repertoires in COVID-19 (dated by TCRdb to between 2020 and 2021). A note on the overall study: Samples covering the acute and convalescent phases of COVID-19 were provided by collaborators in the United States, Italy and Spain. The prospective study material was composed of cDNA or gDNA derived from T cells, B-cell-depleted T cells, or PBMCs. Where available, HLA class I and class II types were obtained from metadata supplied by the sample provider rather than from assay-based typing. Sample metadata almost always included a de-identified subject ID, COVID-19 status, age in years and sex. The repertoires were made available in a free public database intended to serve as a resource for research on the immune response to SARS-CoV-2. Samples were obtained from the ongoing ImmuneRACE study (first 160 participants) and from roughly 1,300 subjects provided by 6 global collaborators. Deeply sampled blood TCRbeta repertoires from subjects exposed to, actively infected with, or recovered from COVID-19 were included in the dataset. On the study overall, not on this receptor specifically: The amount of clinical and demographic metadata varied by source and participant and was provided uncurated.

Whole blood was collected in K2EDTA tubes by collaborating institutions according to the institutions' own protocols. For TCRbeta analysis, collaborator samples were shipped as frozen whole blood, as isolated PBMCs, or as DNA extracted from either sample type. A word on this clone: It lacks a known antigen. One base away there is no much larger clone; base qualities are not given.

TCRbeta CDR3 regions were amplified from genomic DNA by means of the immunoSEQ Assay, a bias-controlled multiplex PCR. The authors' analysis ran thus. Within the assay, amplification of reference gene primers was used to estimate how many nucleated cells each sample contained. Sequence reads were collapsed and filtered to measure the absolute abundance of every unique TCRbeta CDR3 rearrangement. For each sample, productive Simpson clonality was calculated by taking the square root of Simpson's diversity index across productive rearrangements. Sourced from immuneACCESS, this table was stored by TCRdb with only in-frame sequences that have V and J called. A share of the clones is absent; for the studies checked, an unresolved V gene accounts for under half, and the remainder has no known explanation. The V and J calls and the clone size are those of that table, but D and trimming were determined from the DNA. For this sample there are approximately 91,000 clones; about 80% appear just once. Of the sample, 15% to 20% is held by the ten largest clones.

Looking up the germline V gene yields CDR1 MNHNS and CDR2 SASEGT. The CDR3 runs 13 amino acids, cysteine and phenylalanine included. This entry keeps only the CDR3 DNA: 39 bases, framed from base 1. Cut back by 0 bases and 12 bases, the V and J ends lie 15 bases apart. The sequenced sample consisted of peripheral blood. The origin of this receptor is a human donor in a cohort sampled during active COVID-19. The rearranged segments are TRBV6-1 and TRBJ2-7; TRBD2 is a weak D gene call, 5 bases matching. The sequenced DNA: TGTGCCAGCAGTGAAGCGGTTACCTCCCGGGGGTACTTC. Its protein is CASSEAVTSRGYF.